Listed below are T cell receptor beta chains from one sample, sequenced in a study of metastatic and nonmetastatic thyroid tumors. TCRdb used MiXCR to call clones anew from the PCR reads. This table holds around 18,000 clones, more than 25% found once. Sequenced: tumor tissue. The receptors stem from a female donor with papillary thyroid cancer or a benign thyroid nodule (not recorded which). Some clones in this sample may be carry-over from other donors' samples. The conserved cysteine and the conserved F or W are not part of the CDR3 here.

TRBV7-8 ASSLATTNTEAF
TRBV13 ASSEGQENTGELF
TRBV6-5 ASSLLVNEQF
TRBV28 ASISDRGLGYT
TRBV6-1 ASSERPDYSNQPQH
TRBV6-2/TRBV6-3 ASTLAGVITDTQY
TRBV19 ASSIRAGVREQY
TRBV28 ASSSLYEQY
TRBV7-8 ASSLSGEGYGYT